These 30 T cell receptor beta chains came from one sample sequenced in a study of shared clonotypes between healthy human individuals. CD45RO-negative CD8 cells positively selected for CCR7 made up the naive population, which excluded terminally differentiated effector memory CD45RA+ cells. This table comes from immunoSEQ multiplex PCR, and its TCRdb copy is limited to in-frame clones, with some not included. This table holds 2 million to 2.5 million clones, about 93% found once. The sequenced sample was naive CD8+ T cells from PBMCs. The receptors shown here come from a man between 18 and 35 years old in good health. Some clones in this sample may be carry-over from other donors' samples.

This clone was found once. The CDR3 is CAWSWAVFDNEQFF. The CDR3 nucleotides read TGTGCCTGGAGTTGGGCAGTCTTCGACAATGAGCAGTTCTTC. V and J are TRBV30 and TRBJ2-1; unclear D gene. Trimming took 2 bases from V and 5 from J, leaving 13 bases between them. Germline loops: CDR1 GTSNPN, CDR2 SVGIG (reference sequence). CDR3 length: 14 amino acids.

This clone was seen once. The chain links TRBV4-2 to TRBJ1-3; no clear D gene. The CDR3 runs 16 residues. Per the germline V gene, CDR1 is LGHNA and CDR2 is YNFKEQ. V was clipped by 0 bases and J by 6 bases, with 15 bases between them. CDR3: CASSQDSEAETNTIYF. The CDR3 DNA sequence: TGTGCCAGCAGCCAAGACTCCGAGGCCGAGACAAACACCATATATTTT.

The V call is TRBV6-1, the J call TRBJ2-7, with 8 bases aligning to TRBD1. The V gene's germline CDR1 is MNHNS and CDR2 SASEGT. This CDR3 region has 13 residues. The ends lost 7 bases at V and 5 bases at J; junction bases unmatched: 7. The CDR3 loop reads CASIGTGPHEQYF. The DNA for the CDR3 is TGTGCCAGCATTGGGACAGGCCCCCACGAGCAGTACTTC.

The V call is TRBV4-3, the J call TRBJ2-7, with TRBD1 matching over 7 bases. Trimming took 2 bases from V and 3 from J; bases not matched to a gene: 10. Germline CDR1 reads LGHNA; CDR2 reads YSLEER. CDR3 length: 16 amino acids. The CDR3 protein is CASSQHSLGTDYEQYF. DNA for the CDR3: TGCGCCAGCAGCCAACACTCTTTGGGGACAGACTACGAGCAGTACTTC.

This clone has more than one count but fewer than ten. The CDR3 DNA reads as TGTGCCAGCACCCTCCCGGGGAGTCAGCCCCAGCATTTT. As protein: CASTLPGSQPQHF. The chain joins TRBV28 to TRBJ1-5; no firm D call. The germline gives CDR1 MDHEN, CDR2 SYDVKM. The CDR3 is 13 residues long. V lost 7 bases, J lost 6 bases, and 13 bases lay in between.

V usage is TRBV11-1 and J usage is TRBJ1-3; no clear D. V was trimmed by 4 bases and J by 10 bases, leaving 17 bases between them. The germline gives CDR1 SGHAT, CDR2 FQDESV (reference sequence). The CDR3 runs 14 residues. CDR3 DNA: TGTGCCAGCAGCTCCGTGTGGGCAGCGGATACCATATATTTT. It codes for CASSSVWAADTIYF.

The chain employs TRBV13 and TRBJ2-1; possible D gene TRBD1, 6 bases. V was trimmed by 4 bases and J by 9 bases, leaving 16 bases between them. CDR3 length: 14 residues. Germline lookup yields CDR1 PRHDT and CDR2 FYEKMQ (reference sequence). The CDR3 reads CASSSSTGPGEQFF. CDR3 in DNA: TGTGCCAGCAGCTCCTCTACAGGGCCGGGTGAGCAGTTCTTC. The whole variable domain, filled in from reference TRBV13 and TRBJ2-1, reads AAGVIQSPRHLIKEKRETATLKCYPIPRHDTVYWYQQGPGQDPQFLISFYEKMQSDKGSIPDRFSAQQFSDYHSELNMSSLELGDSALYFCASSSSTGPGEQFFGPGTRLTVL.

The CDR3 sequence: CASSQDRREGNTEAFF. The DNA for the CDR3 is TGTGCCAGCAGCCAAGATCGGCGGGAAGGGAACACTGAAGCTTTCTTT. This chain uses TRBV4-2 with TRBJ1-1; no firm D call. CDR1 and CDR2 from the germline V gene are LGHNA and YNFKEQ. The CDR3 has 16 residues. The V gene lost 0 bases and the J gene lost 1 base, with 12 bases spanning the gap.

The CDR3 loop is CASRLAGDNEQFF. CDR3 in DNA: TGTGCCAGCAGGCTAGCGGGAGACAATGAGCAGTTCTTC. The gene calls are TRBV6-1 and TRBJ2-1; 10 bases are shared with TRBD2. Losses at the gene ends were 6 bases for V and 5 bases for J; bases not matched to a gene: 1. Germline values: CDR1 MNHNS, CDR2 SASEGT. This CDR3 spans 13 amino acids.

The rearrangement links TRBV7-2 to TRBJ2-3; TRBD2 is a possible D gene (6 bases). The length of the CDR3 is 18 residues. V dropped 9 bases and J dropped 0 bases, with 25 bases sitting between them. Germline CDR1 is SGHTA and CDR2 is FQGNSA. Written as DNA, the CDR3 is TGTGCCAGTGCTCTCTGGGTTGGCGGAGGGACTAGCACAGATACGCAGTATTTT. This translates into CASALWVGGGTSTDTQYF. The full variable domain, rest sourced from reference TRBV7-2 and TRBJ2-3, is GAGVSQSPSNKVTEKGKDVELRCDPISGHTALYWYRQSLGQGLEFLIYFQGNSAPDKSGLPSDRFSAERTGGSVSTLTIQRTQQEDSAVYLCASALWVGGGTSTDTQYFGPGTRLTVL.

The V and J genes are TRBV9 and TRBJ2-7; the D call may be TRBD1 or TRBD2 (5 bases each). This CDR3 has 15 amino acids. The germline gives CDR1 SGDLS, CDR2 YYNGEE. The V end was cut by 0 bases, the J end by 2 bases, with 12 bases between. CDR3 sequence reads: CASSVASGQTYEQYF. CDR3 nucleotide sequence: TGTGCCAGCAGCGTAGCTTCGGGGCAGACCTACGAGCAGTACTTC.

The rearrangement uses TRBV9 and TRBJ2-5, with 11 bases aligning to TRBD2. Trimming took 4 bases from V and 5 from J; bases not matched to a gene: 10. Germline V lookup: CDR1 SGDLS, CDR2 YYNGEE. This CDR3 region has 16 residues. The CDR3 sequence is CASSPGTSGPRETQYF. CDR3 in DNA: TGTGCCAGCAGCCCGGGGACTAGCGGCCCTCGGGAGACCCAGTACTTC.

This rearrangement joins TRBV19 to TRBJ1-5; TRBD1 might be the D (5 bases). Germline-derived CDR1 and CDR2 are LNHDA and SQIVND (reference sequence). The CDR3 sequence is 15 residues long. V lost 8 bases and J lost 5, with 19 bases in between. For the CDR3, the DNA is TGTGCCAGTGTACCTAGGGCAGGGTCGGATCAGCCCCAGCATTTT. Protein sequence: CASVPRAGSDQPQHF.

The chain combines TRBV19 with TRBJ2-7; the D gene is possibly TRBD1 (5 bases). V lost 5 bases and J 0 bases, leaving 11 bases between the germline ends. Germline CDR1 reads LNHDA; CDR2 reads SQIVND (reference sequence). The CDR3 is made up of 14 amino acids. The CDR3 loop is CASSPGRDSYEQYF. CDR3 DNA: TGTGCCAGTAGTCCCGGCAGGGACTCCTACGAGCAGTACTTC. The whole variable domain, remainder taken from reference TRBV19 and TRBJ2-7, is DGGITQSPKYLFRKEGQNVTLSCEQNLNHDAMYWYRQDPGQGLRLIYYSQIVNDFQKGDIAEGYSVSREKKESFPLTVTSAQKNPTAFYLCASSPGRDSYEQYFGPGTRLTVT.

This clone came up a few times. The chain carries TRBV6-5 and TRBJ1-1; TRBD1 aligns across 7 bases. This CDR3 contains 13 residues. With 6 bases clipped from V and 5 bases from J, the junction kept 6 bases outside the gene matches. Germline CDR1 reads MNHEY; CDR2 reads SVGAGI. CDR3 sequence (DNA): TGTGCCAGCAGGACAGGGCTCTATACTGAAGCTTTCTTT. It specifies CASRTGLYTEAFF.

This clone was recorded once. This chain links TRBV7-9 with TRBJ2-1; TRBD1 aligns across 8 bases. With V trimmed by 4 bases and J by 5 bases, 7 bases remained unmatched. The CDR3 sequence is 15 residues long. Germline assignment: CDR1 SEHNR and CDR2 FQNEAQ (reference sequence). The CDR3 bases are TGTGCCAGCAGCTCCAGGGGGCAAAAAAACAATGAGCAGTTCTTC. Residues: CASSSRGQKNNEQFF. The complete variable domain, with remaining parts taken from reference TRBV7-9 and TRBJ2-1, reads DTGVSQNPRHKITKRGQNVTFRCDPISEHNRLYWYRQTLGQGPEFLTYFQNEAQLEKSRLLSDRFSAERPKGSFSTLEIQRTEQGDSAMYLCASSSRGQKNNEQFFGPGTRLTVL.

CDR3 nucleotides: TGTGCCAGCCTTCCTGAAGGGGCCCTCAACACTGAAGCTTTCTTT. This gives the protein CASLPEGALNTEAFF. The chain employs TRBV27 and TRBJ1-1, with D possibly matching TRBD1 (5 bases). The germline V gene encodes CDR1 MNHEY and CDR2 SMNVEV (reference sequence). The CDR3 extends over 15 amino acids. V was trimmed by 8 bases and J by 2 bases, leaving 18 bases between them.

The V gene is TRBV6-5, the J gene TRBJ1-5, with unresolved D. The CDR3 spans 13 residues. Germline CDR1 reads MNHEY; CDR2 reads SVGAGI. In DNA form, the CDR3 reads TGTGGCACGACCTCGAGAGGCAATCAGCCCCAGCATTTT. The encoded protein is CGTTSRGNQPQHF.

This sequence joins TRBV7-2 and TRBJ2-5; 7 positions match TRBD2. The CDR3 extends over 17 amino acids. Trimming removed 1 base from V and 1 base from J; junction bases left unmatched: 9. Germline V lookup: CDR1 SGHTA, CDR2 FQGNSA. The CDR3 DNA is TGTGCCAGCAGCTTAGAGTGGGGGGAGGGCCTCCAAGAGACCCAGTACTTC. This translates into CASSLEWGEGLQETQYF.

This chain links TRBV9 with TRBJ2-1; TRBD2 aligns across 10 bases. The V segment lost 4 bases and the J segment 6 bases; nucleotides outside the gene matches: 7. Germline values: CDR1 SGDLS, CDR2 YYNGEE. The CDR3 sequence is 15 residues long. The CDR3: CASSSGTSVLNEQFF. CDR3 sequence (DNA): TGTGCCAGCAGCTCCGGGACTAGCGTTCTCAATGAGCAGTTCTTC.

J is TRBJ1-5 and V is TRBV6-5, with D perhaps TRBD1 (5 bases). Germline V gene sequence: CDR1 MNHEY, CDR2 SVGAGI. V was shortened by 2 bases and J by 5 bases, with 10 bases between the two germline ends. This CDR3 has 14 amino acids. CDR3 sequence reads: CASSYRGQDQPQHF. Here the CDR3 DNA reads TGTGCCAGCAGTTACAGGGGTCAGGATCAGCCCCAGCATTTT.

The chain carries TRBV9 and TRBJ2-5; maybe TRBD2 (5 bases). The germline CDR1 and CDR2 sequences are SGDLS and YYNGEE. This CDR3 comprises 14 residues. Trimming took off 4 bases at V and 0 bases at J, with 10 bases between the two ends. The CDR3 protein is CASSKADYQETQYF. Written as DNA, the CDR3 is TGTGCCAGCAGCAAAGCGGATTACCAAGAGACCCAGTACTTC.

V gene TRBV7-9 combines with J gene TRBJ2-1; 10 nucleotides agree with TRBD1. The V segment lost 5 bases and the J segment 5 bases; nucleotides outside the gene matches: 12. Germline V gene data show CDR1 as SEHNR and CDR2 as FQNEAQ (reference sequence). CDR3 size: 17 residues. The CDR3: CASSEIAGTGVHNEQFF. The CDR3 DNA is TGTGCCAGCAGCGAAATAGCCGGGACAGGGGTCCACAATGAGCAGTTCTTC.

The chain carries TRBV7-9 and TRBJ2-1; 11 bases map to TRBD2. V was clipped by 5 bases and J by 9 bases; unmatched bases: 12. The CDR3 runs 16 residues. In germline, CDR1 is SEHNR, CDR2 FQNEAQ (reference sequence). CDR3 bases: TGTGCCAGCAGCCTACATAGCGGGAGGGCCGTGCCTGAGCAGTTCTTC. Its protein product is CASSLHSGRAVPEQFF.

This chain joins TRBV7-3 and TRBJ2-1; the D gene is possibly TRBD1 (7 bases). CDR3 length: 16 amino acids. Germline CDR1 reads SGHTA; CDR2 reads FQGTGA. V dropped 5 bases and J dropped 9 bases, with 23 bases sitting between them. CDR3 in amino acids: CASSNPRGELVGEQFF. For the CDR3, the DNA is TGTGCCAGCAGCAACCCCAGGGGGGAATTGGTGGGTGAGCAGTTCTTC.

The V and J genes are TRBV6-5 and TRBJ1-2; weak D call: TRBD1 (5 bases). The V end lost 6 bases, the J end lost 8 bases, and 16 bases lay between the germline ends. CDR1 and CDR2 (germline): MNHEY, SVGAGI. This CDR3 is 13 amino acids long. CDR3 sequence (DNA): TGTGCCAGCAGCCTGACAGCCAGTTGGGGCTACACCTTC. Translation: CASSLTASWGYTF.

The chain is built from TRBV29-1 and TRBJ2-1, with 9 bases lining up with TRBD1. Germline assignment: CDR1 SQVTM and CDR2 ANQGSEA. CDR3 size: 16 residues. J lost 6 bases, V lost 6 bases, and 15 bases had no gene match. The CDR3 is CSVGFYLGTGINEQFF. As DNA, the CDR3 is TGCAGCGTCGGCTTTTATTTAGGGACAGGGATCAATGAGCAGTTCTTC.

The chain links TRBV5-6 to TRBJ2-1; 13 nucleotides align to TRBD2. The trim removed 3 bases at V and 12 bases at J, leaving 9 bases unmatched. Germline CDR1 and CDR2: SGHDT and YYEEEE. This CDR3 has 15 amino acids. The CDR3 here is CASSSGLAGRRGQFF. As DNA, the CDR3 is TGTGCCAGCAGCTCGGGACTAGCGGGGAGAAGGGGGCAGTTCTTC.

The J gene is TRBJ2-2, the V gene TRBV27, with 8 bases fitting TRBD1. V lost 7 bases to trimming and J lost 7 bases; unmatched junction nucleotides: 8. The CDR3 extends over 14 amino acids. The germline gives CDR1 MNHEY, CDR2 SMNVEV (reference sequence). The CDR3 loop is CASKVDRGSGELFF. The CDR3 DNA is TGTGCCAGCAAGGTCGACAGGGGTAGCGGGGAGCTGTTTTTT.

The CDR3 loop is CASSFDRDGYTF. The DNA of the CDR3 is TGTGCCAGCAGTTTCGACAGGGATGGCTACACCTTC. The chain links TRBV28 to TRBJ1-2, with 7 bases lining up with TRBD1. The CDR3 sequence is 12 residues long. Germline-derived CDR1 and CDR2 are MDHEN and SYDVKM. V was clipped by 3 bases and J by 6 bases; unmatched bases: 1.